Below are 8 T cell receptor beta chains sequenced from a single sample in a study of cytomegalovirus exposure and HLA in healthy donors (dated 2017 in TCRdb). The library was prepared using the immunoSEQ multiplex PCR assay. For the multiplex PCR, a mixture combining 60 forward primers for TCR Vbeta segments and 13 reverse primers for TCR Jbeta segments was used. TCRdb retrieved this table from immuneACCESS and kept in-frame rearrangements only. Not all clones are present; in checked studies, unresolved V genes account for under half, and no reason is known for the remainder. The sample has 160,000 or so clones on record, approximately 88% of them singletons. The biggest ten clones account for 0.7% to 1% of the sample. Sequencing used PBMCs. These receptors came from a woman aged 25 to 39 in good health and CMV-seronegative.

The rearrangement links TRBV19 to TRBJ2-5; possible D gene TRBD2, 7 bases. Germline values: CDR1 LNHDA, CDR2 SQIVND (reference sequence). Trimming cost V 7 bases and J 4 bases, with 16 bases left between them. This CDR3 is built from 14 residues. The CDR3: CASTPGGGRETQYF. CDR3 nucleotides: TGTGCCAGTACCCCTGGCGGGGGCCGAGAGACCCAGTACTTC.

V and J are TRBV11-2 and TRBJ2-3; D is undetermined. There are 11 residues in the CDR3. Trimming left V 5 bases short and J 6 bases short, with 6 bases between. The germline V gene has CDR1 SGHAT and CDR2 FQNNGV. CDR3 in DNA: TGTGCCAGCAGCCTCGGGGATACGCAGTATTTT. It encodes CASSLGDTQYF.

The chain joins TRBV4-2 to TRBJ1-1; TRBD1 might be the D (5 bases). Per germline, CDR1 LGHNA and CDR2 YNFKEQ. Trimming removed 0 bases from V and 4 bases from J, with 24 bases in between. CDR3 length: 19 residues. CDR3 sequence reads: CASSQDIGTLGVGGTEAFF. Here the CDR3 DNA reads TGTGCCAGCAGCCAAGATATCGGGACTTTAGGGGTGGGGGGCACTGAAGCTTTCTTT.

The chain is built from TRBV5-1 and TRBJ2-1; 11 positions agree with TRBD2. Germline values: CDR1 SGHRS, CDR2 YFSETQ. The CDR3 is made up of 13 amino acids. V dropped 3 bases and J dropped 12; count of bases not matched to a gene: 5. Here the CDR3 reads CASSSVLAGGQFF. CDR3 bases: TGCGCCAGCAGCTCCGTTCTAGCGGGAGGGCAGTTCTTC.

The V and J genes are TRBV11-2 and TRBJ2-1; 16 bases match TRBD2. The length of the CDR3 is 18 residues. J gave up 9 bases and V 2 bases, and 10 bases lay outside the gene matches. Germline values: CDR1 SGHAT, CDR2 FQNNGV. The CDR3 bases are TGTGCCAGCAGCTTACGCCCGGGACTAGCGGGAGGGCCAGGTGAGCAGTTCTTC. Translated, it gives CASSLRPGLAGGPGEQFF.

The chain recombines TRBV19 with TRBJ1-2, with no clear D. The V end lost 5 bases, the J end lost 14 bases, and 18 bases lay between the germline ends. There are 12 residues in the CDR3. In germline, CDR1 is LNHDA, CDR2 SQIVND (reference sequence). Here the CDR3 reads CASSLEGLVYTF. CDR3 nucleotides: TGTGCCAGTAGTCTCGAGGGTCTGGTGTATACCTTC.

V and J are TRBV20-1 and TRBJ2-3; D call uncertain. The V end lost 3 bases, the J end lost 3 bases, and 4 bases lay between the germline ends. Germline CDR1 and CDR2: DFQATT and SNEGSKA (reference sequence). The CDR3 contains 11 residues. CDR3: CSARRTDTQYF. In DNA, the CDR3 is TGCAGTGCTAGGAGAACAGATACGCAGTATTTT.

The rearrangement uses TRBV9 and TRBJ2-1, with TRBD1 as a possible D gene (6 bases). V lost 4 bases to trimming and J lost 3 bases, with 20 bases between them. The CDR3 length is 17 residues. From germline, CDR1 is SGDLS and CDR2 YYNGEE. This CDR3 is CASSQTDRSRYYNEQFF. CDR3 nucleotide sequence: TGTGCCAGCAGCCAAACCGACAGGTCGAGGTACTACAATGAGCAGTTCTTC.